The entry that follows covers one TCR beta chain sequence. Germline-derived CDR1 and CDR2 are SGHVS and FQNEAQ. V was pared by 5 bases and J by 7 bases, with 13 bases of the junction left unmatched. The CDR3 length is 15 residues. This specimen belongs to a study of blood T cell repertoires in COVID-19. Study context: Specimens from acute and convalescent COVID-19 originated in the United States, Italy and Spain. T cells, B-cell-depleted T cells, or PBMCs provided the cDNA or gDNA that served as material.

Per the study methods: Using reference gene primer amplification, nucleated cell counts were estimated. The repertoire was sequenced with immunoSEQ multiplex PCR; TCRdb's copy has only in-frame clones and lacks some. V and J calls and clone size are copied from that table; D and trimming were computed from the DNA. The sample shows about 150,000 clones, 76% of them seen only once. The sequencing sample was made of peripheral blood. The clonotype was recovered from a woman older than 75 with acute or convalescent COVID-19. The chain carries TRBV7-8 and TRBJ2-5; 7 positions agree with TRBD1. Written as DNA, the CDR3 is TGTGCCAGCAGCACCCGAAGACAGGGCCTCGGGACCCAGTACTTC. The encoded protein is CASSTRRQGLGTQYF.